The 32 T cell receptor beta chains below all came from one sample that was sequenced in a study of blood T cell repertoires in COVID-19. Generated by immunoSEQ multiplex PCR, the TCRdb table keeps only in-frame clones and is missing some. The table records over 120,000 clones, over 75% of them present only once. Sequenced sample: peripheral blood. The receptor source for this set is a human donor in a cohort sampled during active COVID-19.

The chain employs TRBV9 and TRBJ2-1; TRBD2 aligns across 8 bases. V shed 0 bases, J shed 0 bases, and the junction held 2 bases outside the gene matches. The CDR3 sequence is 16 residues long. Germline CDR1 reads SGDLS; CDR2 reads YYNGEE. CDR3 DNA sequence: TGTGCCAGCAGCGTAGGAGGGACTAGCTCCTACAATGAGCAGTTCTTC. Protein: CASSVGGTSSYNEQFF.

The chain recombines TRBV6-5 with TRBJ2-1, with 7 bases identical to TRBD1. This CDR3 contains 15 residues. Looked up from germline, CDR1 is MNHEY and CDR2 is SVGAGI. J lost 7 bases, V lost 6 bases, and 12 bases had no gene match. The CDR3 bases are TGTGCCAGCAGCAATATCGACAGGGCGATGAATGAGCAGTTCTTC. Its translation: CASSNIDRAMNEQFF.

This clone was seen once. The J gene is TRBJ1-6, the V gene TRBV7-2; 9 positions agree with TRBD1. V gave up 0 bases and J gave up 5 bases; unmatched junction bases: 5. Germline assignment: CDR1 SGHTA and CDR2 FQGNSA. This CDR3 region has 17 residues. The CDR3 protein is CASSLASRQGDNSPLHF. For the CDR3, the DNA is TGTGCCAGCAGCTTAGCGAGCCGACAGGGGGATAATTCACCCCTCCACTTT.

The CDR3 reads CSILGQGGTEAFF. The CDR3, as DNA: TGCAGCATCCTCGGACAGGGAGGGACTGAAGCTTTCTTT. V usage is TRBV29-1 and J usage is TRBJ1-1; 8 nucleotides align to TRBD1. Germline CDR1 SQVTM, CDR2 ANQGSEA. J lost 5 bases, V lost 8 bases, and 10 bases had no gene match. The CDR3 consists of 13 residues.

The chain is built from TRBV5-1 and TRBJ2-5; 12 bases match TRBD1. The CDR3 spans 15 residues. Germline assignment: CDR1 SGHRS and CDR2 YFSETQ. J was trimmed by 3 bases and V by 3 bases; bases with no gene match: 3. The DNA for the CDR3 is TGCGCCAGCAGCTCCGGGACAGGGGGCGAAGAGACCCAGTACTTC. It yields the protein CASSSGTGGEETQYF. Complete variable domain (other parts from reference TRBV5-1 and TRBJ2-5): KAGVTQTPRYLIKTRGQQVTLSCSPISGHRSVSWYQQTPGQGLQFLFEYFSETQRNKGNFPGRFSGRQFSNSRSEMNVSTLELGDSALYLCASSSGTGGEETQYFGPGTRLLVL.

The chain has TRBV2 and TRBJ2-5, with 7 bases matching TRBD2. V gave up 8 bases and J gave up 4 bases; unmatched junction bases: 16. From germline, CDR1 is SNHLY and CDR2 FYNNEI. The length of the CDR3 is 16 residues. CDR3 amino acids: CASRLGGGSGRETQYF. The DNA for the CDR3 is TGTGCCAGCCGTCTGGGCGGGGGATCGGGTCGAGAGACCCAGTACTTC.

The chain is built from TRBV19 and TRBJ1-5; 8 bases align to TRBD1. Losses at the gene ends were 10 bases for V and 2 bases for J; bases not matched to a gene: 10. The germline V gene encodes CDR1 LNHDA and CDR2 SQIVND (reference sequence). The CDR3 runs to 15 residues. CDR3 nucleotide sequence: TGTGCCACGGTCAGGGGGCCGGGAGGCAATCAGCCCCAGCATTTT. This gives the protein CATVRGPGGNQPQHF.

The CDR3 sequence: CASSYTGVGSYEQYF. CDR3 bases: TGTGCCAGCAGTTACACAGGGGTGGGGTCCTACGAGCAGTACTTC. This chain joins TRBV6-2 or TRBV6-3 and TRBJ2-7; 7 nucleotides match TRBD1. Germline values: CDR1 MNHEY, CDR2 SVGEGT. The CDR3 has 15 amino acids. V gave up 2 bases and J gave up 1 base; unmatched junction bases: 5.

This chain connects TRBV7-3 to TRBJ2-2; D is unclear. CDR1 and CDR2 from the germline V gene are SGHTA and FQGTGA. CDR3 length equals 15 residues. V shed 1 base and J shed 6 bases, with 12 bases lying between them. The CDR3 DNA follows: TGTGCCAGCAGCTTAATGCCTACCTATCCCGGGGAGCTGTTTTTT. This encodes CASSLMPTYPGELFF.

This clone has a handful of counts. V and J are TRBV12-3 or TRBV12-4 and TRBJ1-1; D ambiguous. CDR3 length: 13 residues. The V gene lost 5 bases and the J gene lost 1 base, with 8 bases spanning the gap. CDR3 DNA: TGTGCCAGCAGTCCGAGGAGGAACACTGAAGCTTTCTTT. Amino acids: CASSPRRNTEAFF.

The chain recombines TRBV6-2 or TRBV6-3 with TRBJ2-7; D is undetermined. CDR3 length: 14 residues. The V gene lost 5 bases and the J gene lost 7 bases, with 18 bases spanning the gap. In germline, CDR1 is MNHEY, CDR2 SVGEGT. CDR3 DNA sequence: TGTGCCAGCAGTGATCCCGACAAGGCTGGTGAGCAGTACGTC. It encodes CASSDPDKAGEQYV.

J is TRBJ1-4 and V is TRBV5-1; D is ambiguous. CDR1 SGHRS and CDR2 YFSETQ come from the germline V gene. This CDR3 comprises 15 residues. V lost 4 bases, J lost 5 bases, and 15 bases lay in between. DNA for the CDR3: TGCGCCAGCAGCGACGATTGGGGAGAGAATGAAAAACTGTTTTTT. Protein: CASSDDWGENEKLFF.

V is TRBV5-1 and J is TRBJ2-2, with D maybe TRBD2 (5 bases). The length of the CDR3 is 15 residues. The germline gives CDR1 SGHRS, CDR2 YFSETQ. V lost 0 bases and J 5 bases, leaving 11 bases between the germline ends. The CDR3 sequence: CASSLADLPTGELFF. DNA for the CDR3: TGCGCCAGCAGCTTGGCGGACTTACCAACCGGGGAGCTGTTTTTT.

The rearrangement uses TRBV19 and TRBJ1-1; 7 bases match TRBD1. Unmatched junction bases numbered 5, after V lost 7 bases and J lost 0 bases. The CDR3 contains 14 residues. Per the germline V gene, CDR1 is LNHDA and CDR2 is SQIVND (reference sequence). In DNA, the CDR3 is TGTGCCAGTACACGACAGGGTCTGAACACTGAAGCTTTCTTT. Translating gives CASTRQGLNTEAFF.

This chain joins TRBV30 and TRBJ1-2, with D possibly matching TRBD1 (5 bases). This CDR3 has 13 amino acids. The V and J ends lost 4 bases and 2 bases respectively, with 11 bases between them. Germline V CDR1 and CDR2: GTSNPN, SVGIG (reference sequence). The CDR3 sequence: CAWKGRANYGYTF. The CDR3 coding sequence is TGTGCCTGGAAGGGCAGGGCCAACTATGGCTACACCTTC.

The J gene is TRBJ2-3, the V gene TRBV4-3, with 10 bases lining up with TRBD1. Germline assignment: CDR1 LGHNA and CDR2 YSLEER. The V and J ends lost 5 bases and 4 bases, in that order; junction bases with no gene match: 6. CDR3 length: 15 amino acids. In DNA, the CDR3 is TGCGCCAGCAGCTTACGGACAGGGGGAGCAGATACGCAGTATTTT. Protein sequence: CASSLRTGGADTQYF.

The sample holds one count of this clone. The V gene is TRBV5-4, the J gene TRBJ2-2; 7 positions agree with TRBD1. In germline, CDR1 is SGHNT, CDR2 YYREEE (reference sequence). This CDR3 contains 18 residues. The J segment lost 5 bases and the V segment lost 3 bases, leaving 16 bases of the junction unmatched. CDR3 nucleotides: TGTGCCAGCAGCTCCACGACAGGGCGGCCCCAAGGGACCGGGGAGCTGTTTTTT. Translated: CASSSTTGRPQGTGELFF.

The chain uses TRBV29-1 and TRBJ1-2; D unclear. Trimming stripped 6 bases from V and 6 bases from J, with 11 bases between. The germline gives CDR1 SQVTM, CDR2 ANQGSEA. This CDR3 spans 11 amino acids. This CDR3 reads CSVIIPDGYTF. The DNA for the CDR3 is TGCAGCGTGATTATTCCGGATGGCTACACCTTC.

J is TRBJ1-4 and V is TRBV27; D gene unclear. With 5 bases removed from V and 7 bases from J, the gap between germline ends came to 17 bases. The CDR3 is 15 residues long. CDR1 and CDR2 (germline): MNHEY, SMNVEV (reference sequence). This CDR3 is CASSPLRTRSEKLFF. The CDR3 DNA reads TGTGCCAGCAGTCCCCTTAGGACTAGGAGTGAAAAACTGTTTTTT.

The genes are TRBV29-1 and TRBJ1-5; 8 bases match TRBD1. The V segment lost 4 bases and the J segment 0 bases; nucleotides outside the gene matches: 2. CDR3 length: 14 residues. Looked up from germline, CDR1 is SQVTM and CDR2 is ANQGSEA. CDR3 nucleotide sequence: TGCAGCGTTGGGGACAGGAATAGCAATCAGCCCCAGCATTTT. This encodes CSVGDRNSNQPQHF.

The chain employs TRBV2 and TRBJ1-1, with TRBD1 matching over 8 bases. With V trimmed by 4 bases and J by 1 base, 2 bases remained unmatched. Germline loops: CDR1 SNHLY, CDR2 FYNNEI. There are 14 residues in the CDR3. The CDR3 is CASSGQGRNTEAFF. The CDR3 nucleotides read TGTGCCAGCAGTGGACAGGGGCGGAACACTGAAGCTTTCTTT.

The V and J genes are TRBV11-2 and TRBJ2-5; no reliable D call. V lost 2 bases and J lost 3, with 7 bases in between. Germline values: CDR1 SGHAT, CDR2 FQNNGV. The CDR3 totals 13 residues. The chain's CDR3 is CASSLFAEETQYF. CDR3 coding DNA: TGTGCCAGCAGCTTATTCGCAGAAGAGACCCAGTACTTC.

This clone was seen just once. The CDR3 spells CASSFRTGASSNTEAFF. CDR3 DNA sequence: TGTGCCAGTAGTTTCCGAACAGGGGCCTCGTCCAACACTGAAGCTTTCTTT. The V call is TRBV19, the J call TRBJ1-1; TRBD1 matches at 7 bases. Looked up from germline, CDR1 is LNHDA and CDR2 is SQIVND (reference sequence). V dropped 5 bases and J dropped 2; count of bases not matched to a gene: 14. The CDR3 runs to 17 residues.

The chain carries TRBV7-7 and TRBJ1-5, with TRBD1 identical over 9 bases. CDR3 length: 18 residues. CDR1 SSHAT and CDR2 FNYEAQ come from the germline V gene (reference sequence). V gave up 0 bases and J gave up 6 bases; unmatched junction bases: 12. The CDR3 is CASSLAGSGQGLGQPQHF. For the CDR3, the DNA is TGTGCCAGCAGCTTAGCGGGTTCGGGACAGGGACTCGGTCAGCCCCAGCATTTT. The whole variable domain, filled in from reference TRBV7-7 and TRBJ1-5, reads GAGVSQSPRYKVTKRGQDVTLRCDPISSHATLYWYQQALGQGPEFLTYFNYEAQPDKSGLPSDRFSAERPEGSISTLTIQRTEQRDSAMYRCASSLAGSGQGLGQPQHFGDGTRLSIL.

The chain is built from TRBV28 and TRBJ2-4; 15 bases map to TRBD2. This CDR3 contains 18 residues. V shed 7 bases, J shed 0 bases, and the junction held 7 bases outside the gene matches. Germline CDR1 and CDR2: MDHEN and SYDVKM. CDR3 sequence reads: CASTAGTSGRIAKNIQYF. The CDR3 DNA follows: TGTGCCAGCACAGCTGGGACTAGCGGGAGGATAGCCAAAAACATTCAGTACTTC.

This chain uses TRBV5-4 with TRBJ2-1; perhaps TRBD2 as D (5 bases). Germline CDR1 is SGHNT and CDR2 is YYREEE (reference sequence). The CDR3 is 17 amino acids. The V gene lost 1 base and the J gene lost 0 bases, with 14 bases spanning the gap. For the CDR3, the DNA is TGTGCCAGCAGCTTGCCGCGCGGAACTAGCTCCTACAATGAGCAGTTCTTC. Protein sequence: CASSLPRGTSSYNEQFF.

The V and J genes are TRBV3-1 (or the pseudogene TRBV3-2) and TRBJ1-4; 7 bases fit TRBD1. The CDR3 runs 16 residues. The germline gives CDR1 LGHDT, CDR2 YNNKEL (reference sequence). V shed 2 bases and J 0 bases; nucleotides not matched to a gene: 3. The CDR3 spells CASSQSGTATNEKLFF. The CDR3 bases are TGTGCCAGCAGCCAAAGTGGGACAGCAACTAATGAAAAACTGTTTTTT.

The V gene is TRBV29-1, the J gene TRBJ2-1, with D maybe TRBD2 (6 bases). Germline-derived CDR1 and CDR2 are SQVTM and ANQGSEA. The V end lost 4 bases, the J end lost 6 bases, and 10 bases lay between the germline ends. This CDR3 comprises 12 residues. CDR3 coding DNA: TGCAGCGTTGTAAGGGGAGGCAATGAGCAGTTCTTC. Its translation is CSVVRGGNEQFF.

The chain links TRBV4-3 to TRBJ1-2; 10 bases match TRBD1. CDR1 and CDR2 (germline): LGHNA, YSLEER. CDR3 length: 17 residues. With V trimmed by 3 bases and J by 3 bases, 10 bases remained unmatched. The CDR3 DNA sequence: TGCGCCAGCAGCCACCGGGACAGGGGACGCGGGTACTATGGCTACACCTTC. This translates into CASSHRDRGRGYYGYTF.

The chain carries TRBV14 and TRBJ2-5; 9 bases match TRBD1. This CDR3 is built from 17 residues. J gave up 5 bases and V 1 base, and 11 bases lay outside the gene matches. CDR1 is SGHDN, CDR2 FVKESK, per germline. CDR3 in amino acids: CASSQGDYRGRGETQYF. The CDR3 DNA reads as TGTGCCAGCAGCCAAGGGGACTACAGGGGGCGAGGGGAGACCCAGTACTTC.

There are a few counts of this clone. The genes are TRBV19 and TRBJ1-1; TRBD1 matches at 7 bases. This CDR3 region has 14 residues. Germline V gene sequence: CDR1 LNHDA, CDR2 SQIVND (reference sequence). The V segment lost 5 bases and the J segment 0 bases; nucleotides outside the gene matches: 3. The CDR3 DNA reads as TGTGCCAGTAGTTACAGGGGCCTGAACACTGAAGCTTTCTTT. As protein: CASSYRGLNTEAFF. The full variable domain, completed using reference TRBV19 and TRBJ1-1, is DGGITQSPKYLFRKEGQNVTLSCEQNLNHDAMYWYRQDPGQGLRLIYYSQIVNDFQKGDIAEGYSVSREKKESFPLTVTSAQKNPTAFYLCASSYRGLNTEAFFGQGTRLTVV.

The chain couples TRBV7-8 to TRBJ1-2; 8 nucleotides align to TRBD1. The CDR3 contains 14 residues. The V gene's germline CDR1 is SGHVS and CDR2 FQNEAQ. The ends lost 4 bases at V and 7 bases at J; junction bases unmatched: 8. CDR3 amino acids: CASSYLTGVGGYTF. CDR3 DNA: TGTGCCAGCAGCTACCTGACAGGGGTTGGTGGCTACACCTTC.